The rows below give T cell receptor beta chains drawn from one sample of a study of response to subunit inactivated influenza vaccine. MiXCR, applied by TCRdb to the RT-PCR reads, yields one record per CDR3 protein. The data show around 480,000 distinct CDR3 sequences, 9.5% to 13% seen once. The sample in question was PBMCs from blood, obtained about 40 days after vaccination. The receptors derive from a man aged 50-60 years who received an inactivated influenza vaccine. CDR3s leave out the opening cysteine and the closing phenylalanine or tryptophan. Each record gives: CDR3 length, D gene, J gene, V gene, CDR3 protein. The D gene is left open where the match is weak.

cdr3_length: 13; d_call: -; j_call: TRBJ2-7; v_call: TRBV27; cdr3_aa: ASSWRADSSYEQY
cdr3_length: 14; d_call: TRBD1; j_call: TRBJ2-7; v_call: TRBV7-2; cdr3_aa: ASSLTGSGGSYEQY
cdr3_length: 12; d_call: -; j_call: TRBJ1-5; v_call: TRBV28; cdr3_aa: ASSRTDGNQPQH
cdr3_length: 10; d_call: -; j_call: TRBJ1-1; v_call: TRBV29-1; cdr3_aa: SVVLRNTEAF
cdr3_length: 11; d_call: -; j_call: TRBJ2-7; v_call: TRBV20-1; cdr3_aa: SASAPGSYEQY
cdr3_length: 11; d_call: -; j_call: TRBJ1-2; v_call: TRBV10-3; cdr3_aa: AISEASRGGYT
cdr3_length: 13; d_call: -; j_call: TRBJ2-7; v_call: TRBV2; cdr3_aa: ASSSGTTISYEQY
cdr3_length: 12; d_call: TRBD1; j_call: TRBJ2-1; v_call: TRBV28; cdr3_aa: ASSVLDRANEQF
cdr3_length: 11; d_call: TRBD1; j_call: TRBJ1-2; v_call: TRBV6-6; cdr3_aa: ASTDRGGDGYT
cdr3_length: 13; d_call: -; j_call: TRBJ1-3; v_call: TRBV7-9; cdr3_aa: ASSDTASSGNTIY
cdr3_length: 9; d_call: -; j_call: TRBJ1-1; v_call: TRBV7-1; cdr3_aa: ASTRWAEAF
cdr3_length: 11; d_call: -; j_call: TRBJ1-2; v_call: TRBV28; cdr3_aa: ASSRPGHYGYT
cdr3_length: 13; d_call: TRBD2; j_call: TRBJ2-1; v_call: TRBV20-1; cdr3_aa: SASLRGGSYNEQF
cdr3_length: 11; d_call: -; j_call: TRBJ2-4; v_call: TRBV5-6; cdr3_aa: ASSLSGQGIQY
cdr3_length: 14; d_call: TRBD1; j_call: TRBJ2-3; v_call: TRBV20-1; cdr3_aa: SAPNPDRGSTDTQY
cdr3_length: 13; d_call: TRBD2; j_call: TRBJ2-7; v_call: TRBV12-3/TRBV12-4; cdr3_aa: ASSGLAPRVDEQY
cdr3_length: 12; d_call: -; j_call: TRBJ1-1; v_call: TRBV19; cdr3_aa: ASSTGARHTEAF
cdr3_length: 13; d_call: -; j_call: TRBJ2-7; v_call: TRBV18; cdr3_aa: ASSPASMASYEQY
cdr3_length: 13; d_call: -; j_call: TRBJ2-3; v_call: TRBV5-1; cdr3_aa: ASSGGGSFGDTQY
cdr3_length: 12; d_call: -; j_call: TRBJ2-3; v_call: TRBV5-6; cdr3_aa: ASSLGSSWATQY
cdr3_length: 14; d_call: -; j_call: TRBJ2-7; v_call: TRBV7-9; cdr3_aa: ASSRIGRYGSYEQY
cdr3_length: 13; d_call: -; j_call: TRBJ2-5; v_call: TRBV5-1; cdr3_aa: ASSLGPTYQETQY
cdr3_length: 11; d_call: -; j_call: TRBJ1-1; v_call: TRBV3-1; cdr3_aa: ASSQENLGRAF
cdr3_length: 9; d_call: -; j_call: TRBJ1-2; v_call: TRBV29-1; cdr3_aa: SVKINYGYT
cdr3_length: 10; d_call: TRBD2; j_call: TRBJ2-1; v_call: TRBV20-1; cdr3_aa: SASGGAYEQF
cdr3_length: 11; d_call: -; j_call: TRBJ1-1; v_call: TRBV7-8; cdr3_aa: ASSLAFGWGAF
cdr3_length: 12; d_call: TRBD2; j_call: TRBJ2-7; v_call: TRBV12-3/TRBV12-4; cdr3_aa: ASSPRTSGEEQY
cdr3_length: 13; d_call: -; j_call: TRBJ1-1; v_call: TRBV6-1; cdr3_aa: ASSPGEGIGTEAF
cdr3_length: 12; d_call: -; j_call: TRBJ2-1; v_call: TRBV12-3/TRBV12-4; cdr3_aa: ASLVWGTGDEQF
cdr3_length: 11; d_call: -; j_call: TRBJ2-5; v_call: TRBV6-1; cdr3_aa: ASSERAKTSQY
cdr3_length: 13; d_call: -; j_call: TRBJ2-1; v_call: TRBV11-2; cdr3_aa: ASSLAAARTHEQF
cdr3_length: 12; d_call: TRBD2; j_call: TRBJ2-1; v_call: TRBV12-3/TRBV12-4; cdr3_aa: ASRNSGGASEQF
cdr3_length: 13; d_call: TRBD1; j_call: TRBJ1-5; v_call: TRBV12-3/TRBV12-4; cdr3_aa: ASSLETGVGQPQH
cdr3_length: 13; d_call: -; j_call: TRBJ2-7; v_call: TRBV4-3; cdr3_aa: ASSQGLVGSYEQY
cdr3_length: 11; d_call: -; j_call: TRBJ2-5; v_call: TRBV20-1; cdr3_aa: SARDNHKETQY
cdr3_length: 13; d_call: TRBD2; j_call: TRBJ2-7; v_call: TRBV6-5; cdr3_aa: ASSYTSGTAYEQY
cdr3_length: 12; d_call: -; j_call: TRBJ2-7; v_call: TRBV20-1; cdr3_aa: SATQGGSSYEQY
cdr3_length: 12; d_call: -; j_call: TRBJ1-3; v_call: TRBV7-2; cdr3_aa: ASSFFGSGNTIY
cdr3_length: 14; d_call: TRBD1; j_call: TRBJ1-1; v_call: TRBV18; cdr3_aa: ASSPTGVGGNTEAF
cdr3_length: 12; d_call: TRBD1; j_call: TRBJ2-7; v_call: TRBV20-1; cdr3_aa: SATRDRGLYEQY
cdr3_length: 13; d_call: -; j_call: TRBJ2-7; v_call: TRBV4-3; cdr3_aa: ASSQVAASSYEQY
cdr3_length: 13; d_call: -; j_call: TRBJ2-7; v_call: TRBV9; cdr3_aa: ASSLRGEPSYEQY
cdr3_length: 12; d_call: -; j_call: TRBJ2-7; v_call: TRBV9; cdr3_aa: ASSVANGYYEQY
cdr3_length: 13; d_call: TRBD2; j_call: TRBJ2-1; v_call: TRBV12-3/TRBV12-4; cdr3_aa: ASSPYSGRVNEQF
cdr3_length: 10; d_call: -; j_call: TRBJ1-2; v_call: TRBV12-3/TRBV12-4; cdr3_aa: ASNPGKYGYT
cdr3_length: 13; d_call: -; j_call: TRBJ2-7; v_call: TRBV20-1; cdr3_aa: SAKTVAAISYEQY
cdr3_length: 12; d_call: -; j_call: TRBJ2-2; v_call: TRBV10-3; cdr3_aa: AIAGQGRAGELF
cdr3_length: 13; d_call: -; j_call: TRBJ1-6; v_call: TRBV20-1; cdr3_aa: SARVQSSYNSPLH
cdr3_length: 10; d_call: -; j_call: TRBJ2-7; v_call: TRBV20-1; cdr3_aa: SAHDLRSEQY
cdr3_length: 13; d_call: -; j_call: TRBJ2-1; v_call: TRBV20-1; cdr3_aa: SARDGKGYYNEQF
cdr3_length: 12; d_call: TRBD2; j_call: TRBJ2-3; v_call: TRBV5-8; cdr3_aa: ASSLLAGSDTQY
cdr3_length: 13; d_call: TRBD1; j_call: TRBJ2-5; v_call: TRBV7-2; cdr3_aa: ASSFRDRGTETQY
cdr3_length: 15; d_call: -; j_call: TRBJ2-3; v_call: TRBV20-1; cdr3_aa: SARARDWGGRTDTQY
cdr3_length: 14; d_call: TRBD1; j_call: TRBJ2-5; v_call: TRBV7-2; cdr3_aa: ASSLARTGGGETQY
cdr3_length: 14; d_call: TRBD2; j_call: TRBJ2-5; v_call: TRBV10-2; cdr3_aa: ASTGTSGGAWETQY